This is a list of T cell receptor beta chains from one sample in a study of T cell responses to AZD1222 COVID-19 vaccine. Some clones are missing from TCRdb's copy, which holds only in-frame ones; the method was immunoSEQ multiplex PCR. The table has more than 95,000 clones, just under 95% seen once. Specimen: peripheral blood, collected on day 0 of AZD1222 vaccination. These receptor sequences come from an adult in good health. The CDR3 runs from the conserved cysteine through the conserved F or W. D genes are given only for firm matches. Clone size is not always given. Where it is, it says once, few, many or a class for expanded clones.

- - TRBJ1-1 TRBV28 TGTGCCAGCATAAACTCATTACCGGCCGGGGCTTTCTTT CASINSLPAGAFF
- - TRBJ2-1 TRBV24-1 TGTGCCACCGGCATGGGGACCCGCTCCTACAATGAGCAGTTCTTC CATGMGTRSYNEQFF
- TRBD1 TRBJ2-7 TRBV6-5 TGTGCCAGCGGCTCGGGACAGGGGTATTACGAGCAGTACTTC CASGSGQGYYEQYF
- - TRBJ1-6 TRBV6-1 TGTGCCAGCAGTGAAGCGGGGGTCAATTCACCCCTCCACTTT CASSEAGVNSPLHF
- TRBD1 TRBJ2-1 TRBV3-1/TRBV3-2 TGTGCCAGCAGCCAAGACCGGACAGGGGGCGGGAATGAGCAGTTCTTC CASSQDRTGGGNEQFF
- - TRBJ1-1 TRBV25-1 TGTGCCAGCAGCATGGACACCTACACTGAAGCTTTCTTT CASSMDTYTEAFF
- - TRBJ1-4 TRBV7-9 TGTGCCAGCAGTTCTCCGGGACTTAATGAAAAACTGTTTTTT CASSSPGLNEKLFF
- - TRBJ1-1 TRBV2 TGTGCCAGCAGCTACGAGTCTGAAGCTTTCTTT CASSYESEAFF
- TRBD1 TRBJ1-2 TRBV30 TGTGCCTGGAGAGGAGGACAGGAGGGGTATGGCTACACCTTC CAWRGGQEGYGYTF
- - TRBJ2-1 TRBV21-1 TGTGCCAGCCGGCCCCTTTTGAGCGGGTACAATGAGCAGTTCTTC CASRPLLSGYNEQFF
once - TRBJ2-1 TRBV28 TGTGCCAGCAGCATCCTCGAGGCGATCTACAATGAGCAGTTCTTC CASSILEAIYNEQFF
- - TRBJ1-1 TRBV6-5 TGTGCCAGCGGATGGTCTGAAGCTTTCTTT CASGWSEAFF
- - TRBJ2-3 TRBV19 TGTGCCAGTAGTATTTGGGCAGGGGCGGCAGATACGCAGTATTTT CASSIWAGAADTQYF
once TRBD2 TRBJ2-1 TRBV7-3 TGTGCCAGCAGCGGGCCGGGACTAGCGGGAGTCAATGAGCAGTTCTTC CASSGPGLAGVNEQFF
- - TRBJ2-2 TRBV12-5 TGTGCTAGTGGTTTAGGGACCGGGGAGCTGTTTTTT CASGLGTGELFF
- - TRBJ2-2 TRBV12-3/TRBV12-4 TGTGCCAGCAGCCCGGACAGAGCCGGGGAGCTGTTTTTT CASSPDRAGELFF
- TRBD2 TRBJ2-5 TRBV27 TGTGCCAGCAGGCGTAGCGGGAGGGCTGGGGAGACCCAGTACTTC CASRRSGRAGETQYF
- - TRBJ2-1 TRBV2 TGTGCCACCCCACGGACTGATGGTGTGCAGTTCTTC CATPRTDGVQFF
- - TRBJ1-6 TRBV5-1 TGCGCCAGCAGCTTGGAAACACCGGGACAAGGAAATTCACCCCTCCACTTT CASSLETPGQGNSPLHF
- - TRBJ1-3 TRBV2 TGTGCCAGCGTAAGAGACCGGACAGTAAGAAACACCATATATTTT CASVRDRTVRNTIYF
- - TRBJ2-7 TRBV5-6 TGTGCCAGCAGTCCAAACCAGGGTTACGAGCAGTACTTC CASSPNQGYEQYF
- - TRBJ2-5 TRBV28 TGTGCCAGCAGTTTATTGGGGGGTGAAGAGACCCAGTACTTC CASSLLGGEETQYF
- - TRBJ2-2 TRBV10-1 TGCGCCAGCAGTGACGACCCGGAGGGGGGGGAGCTGTTTTTT CASSDDPEGGELFF
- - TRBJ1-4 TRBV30 TGTGCCTGGAGTGGACGTGAAAAACTGTTTTTT CAWSGREKLFF
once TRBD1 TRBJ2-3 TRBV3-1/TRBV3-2 TGTGCCAGCAGCCCACGGACAGGTCGAACAGATACGCAGTATTTT CASSPRTGRTDTQYF
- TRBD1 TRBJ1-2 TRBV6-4 TGTGCCAGCAGTGACCACTCATCGACAGGGGATGGCTACACCTTC CASSDHSSTGDGYTF